This TCR beta chain was profiled in a study of beta chain features in type 1 diabetes. The study reverse transcribed the entire isolated RNA, so it sequenced expressed TCRB transcripts. Read counts averaged around 3.9 million for samples of naive, central memory and regulatory T cells. Data came from immunoSEQ multiplex PCR; TCRdb stores just in-frame clones and leaves some out. The table has more than 150,000 clones, 11% seen once; the top ten hold approximately 2%. Comment on this clone: The antigen is undetermined.

Findings and caveats of the study: The influence of HLA type on TCRB rearrangement stayed undetermined.

Germline V gives CDR1 MDHEN, CDR2 SYDVKM. The CDR3 runs 15 residues. V trimming: 2 bases; J trimming: 8 bases; junction bases outside the gene matches: 11. The sequence derives from a man younger than 35 in good health. Material for sequencing was central memory CD4+ T cells from blood. V gene TRBV28 combines with J gene TRBJ1-2, with 7 bases matching TRBD1. Here the CDR3 reads CASSLDWTGREGYTF. The DNA of the CDR3 is TGTGCCAGCAGTTTAGATTGGACAGGCCGGGAAGGCTACACCTTC.